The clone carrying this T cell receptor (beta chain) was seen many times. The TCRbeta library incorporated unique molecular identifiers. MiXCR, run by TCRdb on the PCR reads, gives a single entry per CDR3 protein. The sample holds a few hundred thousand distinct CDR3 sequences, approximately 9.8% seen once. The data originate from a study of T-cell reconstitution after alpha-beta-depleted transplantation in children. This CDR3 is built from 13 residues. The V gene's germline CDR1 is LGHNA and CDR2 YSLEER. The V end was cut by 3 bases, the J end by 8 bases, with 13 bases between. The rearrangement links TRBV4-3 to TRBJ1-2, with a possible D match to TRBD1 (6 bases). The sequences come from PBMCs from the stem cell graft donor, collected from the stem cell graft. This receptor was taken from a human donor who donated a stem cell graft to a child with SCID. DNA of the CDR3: TGCGCCAGCAGCCATCGGGGGCCCGGGGGCTACACCTTC. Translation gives CASSHRGPGGYTF.